This TCR beta chain was identified during a study of blood T cells in healthy people across ages. In this sample, this clonotype turned up many times. Caucasian, healthy and from Russia, the donors were aged between about 6 and 90. Trimming removed 4 bases at V and 6 bases at J, with 19 bases between. The germline CDR1 and CDR2 sequences are LGHNA and YNFKEQ. This CDR3 comprises 16 residues. A J-beta primer mix and a sample-barcoded 5' primer were used in a second PCR of roughly 6 to 11 cycles. Sequencing of every sample gave 2.5 million or more CDR3-containing paired-end reads. TCRdb re-called the 5' RACE reads with MiXCR, one entry per CDR3 protein. The sample holds about 640,000 distinct CDR3 sequences, about 30% seen once.

This sequence joins TRBV4-2 and TRBJ2-1; D is unresolved. The specimen was blood. The TCR sequence derives from a woman aged 80 or over in good health. CDR3 in amino acids: CASSLRATTPSNEQFF. Here the CDR3 DNA reads TGTGCCAGCAGCCTCCGGGCCACTACCCCCTCCAATGAGCAGTTCTTC.